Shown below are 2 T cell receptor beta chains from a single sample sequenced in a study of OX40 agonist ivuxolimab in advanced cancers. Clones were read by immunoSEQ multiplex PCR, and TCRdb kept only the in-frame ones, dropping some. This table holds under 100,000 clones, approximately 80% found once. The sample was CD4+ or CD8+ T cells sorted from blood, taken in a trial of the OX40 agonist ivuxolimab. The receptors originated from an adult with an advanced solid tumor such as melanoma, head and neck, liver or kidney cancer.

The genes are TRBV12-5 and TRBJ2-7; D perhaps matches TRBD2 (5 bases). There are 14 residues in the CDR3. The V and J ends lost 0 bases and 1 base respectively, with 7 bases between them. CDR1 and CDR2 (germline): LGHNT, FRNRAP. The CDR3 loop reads CASGLVRGSYEQYF. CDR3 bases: TGTGCTAGTGGTTTGGTACGGGGTTCCTACGAGCAGTACTTC.

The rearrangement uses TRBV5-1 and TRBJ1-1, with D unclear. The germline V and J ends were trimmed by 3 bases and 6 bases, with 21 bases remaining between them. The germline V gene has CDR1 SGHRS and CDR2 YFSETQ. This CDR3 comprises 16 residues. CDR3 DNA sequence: TGCGCCAGCAGCTCCTGGACTCACGACTCTGCCGCTGAAGCTTTCTTT. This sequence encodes CASSSWTHDSAAEAFF.